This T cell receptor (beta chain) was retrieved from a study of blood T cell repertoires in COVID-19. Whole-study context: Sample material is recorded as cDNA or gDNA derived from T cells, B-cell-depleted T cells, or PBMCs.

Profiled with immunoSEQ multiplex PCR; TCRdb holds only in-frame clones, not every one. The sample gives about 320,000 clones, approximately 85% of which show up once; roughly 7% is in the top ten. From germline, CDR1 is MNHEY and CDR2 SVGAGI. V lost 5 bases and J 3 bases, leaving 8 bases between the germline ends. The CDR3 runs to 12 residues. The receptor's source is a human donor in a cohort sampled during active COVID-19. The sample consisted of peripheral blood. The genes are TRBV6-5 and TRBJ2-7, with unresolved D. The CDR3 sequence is CASSHPYYEQYF. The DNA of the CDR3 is TGTGCCAGCAGTCACCCCTACTACGAGCAGTACTTC.